This T cell receptor beta chain was identified during a study of Ad26.COV2.S vaccination and SARS-CoV-2 variants. Study in general: Each vaccinee took Ad26.COV2.S intramuscularly, once or twice 56 days apart. General study findings and limits: Responses of T cells in total may have been underestimated by the TCR breadth and depth analyses. Comparable non-spike TCR breadth was observed in vaccine and placebo recipients.

Treatment given: roughly 20 received Ad26.COV2.S at low or high dose, single or two shots; 5 received placebo; per-sample allocation not given. Sampling took place 63 days after the first vaccine or placebo injection. This vaccine is an Ad26 vector that expresses the Wuhan-strain SARS-CoV-2 spike. V lost 6 bases and J lost 3, with 11 bases in between. This CDR3 has 13 residues. Only in-frame clones appear in the TCRdb table, and some are missing; sequencing was by immunoSEQ multiplex PCR. The table records under 550,000 clones, roughly 90% of them present only once. Worth noting for this clone: What it recognizes is unknown.

The V and J genes are TRBV12-3 or TRBV12-4 and TRBJ1-1; D call uncertain. This TCR came from a person aged 18-60 years who received the Ad26.COV2.S COVID-19 vaccine or a placebo. This material consisted of peripheral blood, taken in a trial of Ad26.COV2.S vaccine versus placebo. The CDR3 DNA is TGTGCCAGCAGCTGGGGAGCCGACACTGAAGCTTTCTTT. It encodes CASSWGADTEAFF.